The 14 T cell receptor beta chains reported below all come from one sample, sequenced in a study of blood T cell repertoires in COVID-19. Sequenced by immunoSEQ multiplex PCR; TCRdb stores in-frame clones only, minus some. The sample consists of 130,000 or so clones, 84% of them appearing once. Material: peripheral blood. The receptor source for this set is a man aged 55 to 69 with acute or convalescent COVID-19.

The chain recombines TRBV5-1 with TRBJ2-7, with TRBD1 identical over 9 bases. The CDR3 is 16 amino acids. The V segment lost 0 bases and the J segment 5 bases; nucleotides outside the gene matches: 9. Germline V gives CDR1 SGHRS, CDR2 YFSETQ. The CDR3 DNA reads TGCGCCAGCAGCTTGGTGACGGGACAGGGACAGAACGAGCAGTACTTC. It encodes CASSLVTGQGQNEQYF.

The chain recombines TRBV19 with TRBJ1-2, with D possibly matching TRBD1 (6 bases). Trimming took 6 bases from V and 3 from J, leaving 20 bases between them. From germline, CDR1 is LNHDA and CDR2 SQIVND (reference sequence). The CDR3 covers 16 residues. CDR3 loop: CASRTGGLSPHYGYTF. For the CDR3, the DNA is TGTGCCAGTAGGACGGGGGGCCTTTCACCTCACTATGGCTACACCTTC.

The chain carries TRBV3-1 (or the pseudogene TRBV3-2) and TRBJ1-4; weak D call: TRBD1 (5 bases). This CDR3 comprises 16 residues. V lost 2 bases and J 8 bases, leaving 18 bases between the germline ends. CDR1 LGHDT and CDR2 YNNKEL come from the germline V gene (reference sequence). CDR3 sequence: CASSQKEAREREKLFF. The CDR3 DNA sequence: TGTGCCAGCAGCCAAAAAGAGGCCAGGGAACGGGAAAAACTGTTTTTT.

This clone was recorded only once. The rearrangement uses TRBV19 and TRBJ2-3; D gene ambiguous. V was clipped by 3 bases and J by 2 bases, with 3 bases between them. This CDR3 is built from 12 residues. The germline V gene encodes CDR1 LNHDA and CDR2 SQIVND (reference sequence). The CDR3 coding sequence is TGTGCCAGTAGTATCTCCACAGATACGCAGTATTTT. Protein: CASSISTDTQYF.

The chain uses TRBV6-5 and TRBJ1-1, with D perhaps TRBD1 (6 bases). The CDR3 totals 15 residues. Germline V lookup: CDR1 MNHEY, CDR2 SVGAGI. Between the trimmed V and J ends, which lost 2 bases and 2 bases, there was a span of 12 bases. The DNA for the CDR3 is TGTGCCAGCAGTTACGCTTGGGGGCCTAACACTGAAGCTTTCTTT. It yields the protein CASSYAWGPNTEAFF.

The chain's CDR3 is CASRTGQGEAFF. The CDR3, as DNA: TGTGCCAGCAGAACTGGACAGGGGGAAGCTTTCTTT. This chain joins TRBV6-6 and TRBJ1-1, with 9 positions matching TRBD1. Looked up from germline, CDR1 is MNHNY and CDR2 is SVGAGI (reference sequence). The CDR3 has 12 amino acids. The trim removed 6 bases at V and 8 bases at J, leaving 4 bases unmatched.

With respect to this clone: Relative to the germline gene, one junction end is altered; a read error may explain this. Here the CDR3 DNA reads TGTGCCAGCAGTTACTCCGGGTCCCCTTCGGTTCACTTC. Translated: CASSYSGSPSVHF. The V call is TRBV6-5, the J call TRBJ2-5, with unresolved D. CDR1 and CDR2 from the germline V gene are MNHEY and SVGAGI. The CDR3 is 13 residues long.

The chain uses TRBV10-2 and TRBJ1-2; 9 bases map to TRBD1. The V and J ends lost 6 bases and 5 bases, in that order; junction bases with no gene match: 16. The CDR3 loop spans 17 amino acids. Per the germline V gene, CDR1 is WSHSY and CDR2 is SAAADI. The CDR3 region has the DNA TGCGCCAGCAGCCGACAACGATTACAGGGGGCGGAATATGGCTACACCTTC. Encoded protein: CASSRQRLQGAEYGYTF.

In regard to this clone: Other DNA sequences in this sample translate to the same CDR3. V gene TRBV5-1 combines with J gene TRBJ1-5; D is unclear. V was pared by 10 bases and J by 0 bases, with 11 bases between. CDR3 length equals 13 residues. Germline V gives CDR1 SGHRS, CDR2 YFSETQ. CDR3 sequence: CASARDSNQPQHF. DNA for the CDR3: TGCGCCTCTGCCCGGGATAGCAATCAGCCCCAGCATTTT.

The rearrangement uses TRBV5-1 and TRBJ1-1; 11 bases agree with TRBD1. This CDR3 is 13 amino acids long. Germline CDR1 SGHRS, CDR2 YFSETQ. With 7 bases clipped from V and 5 bases from J, the junction kept 4 bases outside the gene matches. CDR3 in DNA: TGCGCCAGCGGACAGGGGGCTGATACTGAAGCTTTCTTT. Translating gives CASGQGADTEAFF.

The gene calls are TRBV1 and TRBJ2-1; TRBD2, the table's D call, lacks a check against the DNA. TRBV1 is labeled a pseudogene. The CDR3 length is 17 residues. Here the CDR3 DNA reads TGCACCAGCAGCCAAGTGTCCGTAGCGGGACACTACAATGAGCAGTTCTTC. Translation: CTSSQVSVAGHYNEQFF.

J is TRBJ2-7 and V is TRBV19; 13 bases agree with TRBD2. Trimming cost V 5 bases and J 5 bases; bases outside gene matches: 12. Per germline, CDR1 LNHDA and CDR2 SQIVND (reference sequence). The length of the CDR3 is 17 residues. Here the CDR3 DNA reads TGTGCCAGTAGTGCCCCGACCGGGACTAGCGGGACCCACGAGCAGTACTTC. Its translation: CASSAPTGTSGTHEQYF.

This chain uses TRBV5-4 with TRBJ1-6; 7 nucleotides align to TRBD1. This CDR3 comprises 15 residues. J lost 9 bases, V lost 2 bases, and 8 bases had no gene match. Germline values: CDR1 SGHNT, CDR2 YYREEE (reference sequence). This CDR3 reads CASSLQQGRSSPLHF. The CDR3 DNA sequence: TGTGCCAGCAGCTTACAACAGGGGAGGAGTTCACCCCTCCACTTT.

The chain couples TRBV21-1 to TRBJ2-4; the table's D call, TRBD2, has no DNA check behind it. TRBV21-1 is a pseudogene locus. This CDR3 comprises 16 residues. The CDR3 is CASSKALRLAKNIQYF. CDR3 in DNA: TGTGCCAGCAGCAAAGCACTCAGACTAGCCAAAAACATTCAGTACTTC.